These 8 T cell receptor beta chains originate from one sample sequenced in a study of siplizumab effects on memory and regulatory T cells. Repertoires were generated with immunoSEQ multiplex PCR, while TCRdb's copy carries only in-frame clones and drops some. The sample consists of over 85,000 clones, roughly 92% of them appearing once. The sample consisted of CD4+ T cells sorted from blood. The source is a human donor in good health.

In its sample, this clone was seen once. The V call is TRBV2, the J call TRBJ2-3; no reliable D call. The CDR3 runs to 13 residues. With 4 bases removed from V and 2 bases from J, the gap between germline ends came to 7 bases. Germline V gives CDR1 SNHLY, CDR2 FYNNEI. The CDR3 sequence: CASSVWVTDTQYF. CDR3 coding DNA: TGTGCCAGCAGTGTGTGGGTCACAGATACGCAGTATTTT.

The chain recombines TRBV30 with TRBJ2-3, with TRBD2 matching over 12 bases. The germline V gene encodes CDR1 GTSNPN and CDR2 SVGIG (reference sequence). The CDR3 runs 11 residues. The CDR3 region has the DNA TGTGCTACTTCTAGCGGGAGGGTTGGGTATTTT. It yields the protein CATSSGRVGYF. The full variable domain, its missing parts supplied by reference TRBV30 and TRBJ2-3, is SQTIHQWPATLVQPVGSPLSLECTVEGTSNPNLYWYRQAAGRGLQLLFYSVGIGQISSEVPQNLSASRPQDRQFILSSKKLLLSDSGFYLCATSSGRVGYFGPGTRLTVL.

CDR3 coding DNA: TGTGCCACCAGGCGGGACTGGCACTACGAGCAGTACTTC. This sequence encodes CATRRDWHYEQYF. The chain carries TRBV15 and TRBJ2-7, with D tentatively TRBD2 (6 bases). V lost 6 bases and J lost 3, with 12 bases in between. The germline gives CDR1 LNHNV, CDR2 YYDKDF (reference sequence). CDR3 length: 13 amino acids.

CDR3: CASSPRTSGKGEQYF. CDR3 DNA sequence: TGTGCCAGCAGCCCAAGGACTAGCGGGAAAGGGGAGCAGTACTTC. The rearrangement links TRBV9 to TRBJ2-7, with TRBD2 identical over 12 bases. Germline lookup yields CDR1 SGDLS and CDR2 YYNGEE. Unmatched junction bases numbered 9, after V lost 4 bases and J lost 7 bases. The CDR3 is 15 residues long.

In DNA form, the CDR3 reads TGCGCCAGCAGCTTGGATCTGGGAAATGAGCAGTTCTTC. Its protein product is CASSLDLGNEQFF. The chain is built from TRBV5-1 and TRBJ2-1, with no clear D. In germline, CDR1 is SGHRS, CDR2 YFSETQ. With 0 bases removed from V and 7 bases from J, the gap between germline ends came to 8 bases. The CDR3 is made up of 13 amino acids.

The genes are TRBV7-2 and TRBJ1-5; D perhaps matches TRBD1 (6 bases). Per germline, CDR1 SGHTA and CDR2 FQGNSA. The CDR3 spans 15 residues. The V end lost 5 bases, the J end lost 3 bases, and 14 bases lay between the germline ends. CDR3 coding DNA: TGTGCCAGCAGCCCAAGTACAGGGTTCAATCAGCCCCAGCATTTT. It codes for CASSPSTGFNQPQHF.

The chain recombines TRBV5-6 with TRBJ1-1; the match to TRBD1 covers 8 bases. V shed 4 bases, J shed 11 bases, and the junction held 10 bases outside the gene matches. The germline V gene encodes CDR1 SGHDT and CDR2 YYEEEE. CDR3 length equals 13 residues. CDR3 in amino acids: CASSRIQGAVAFF. In DNA form, the CDR3 reads TGTGCCAGCAGCCGGATCCAGGGGGCGGTGGCTTTCTTT.

The genes are TRBV6-1 and TRBJ2-3, with D perhaps TRBD1 or TRBD2 (5 bases each). CDR3 length: 15 residues. Trimming took 0 bases from V and 3 from J, leaving 10 bases between them. Germline CDR1 and CDR2: MNHNS and SASEGT. This chain's CDR3 is CASSEAGWGTDTQYF. The CDR3 coding sequence is TGTGCCAGCAGTGAAGCAGGGTGGGGGACAGATACGCAGTATTTT.